This passage covers 13 T cell receptor beta chains from one sample sequenced in a study of cytomegalovirus exposure and HLA in healthy donors. The PCR was carried out with 60 Vbeta primers and 13 Jbeta primers. This table comes from immunoSEQ multiplex PCR, and its TCRdb copy is limited to in-frame clones, with some not included. The sample contains about 60,000 clones, approximately 70% of which appear only once. The sample was PBMCs. The receptors shown here come from a woman aged 55-70 years in good health and CMV-seropositive.

This chain uses TRBV27 with TRBJ1-1; D is unclear. V dropped 7 bases and J dropped 1 base, with 13 bases sitting between them. The CDR3 extends over 14 amino acids. Looked up from germline, CDR1 is MNHEY and CDR2 is SMNVEV (reference sequence). CDR3 sequence (DNA): TGTGCCAGCAATACGAGGCGGGGGAACACTGAAGCTTTCTTT. Protein sequence: CASNTRRGNTEAFF.

In regard to this clone: The junction departs from germline at one end; a sequencing error may be responsible. This sequence joins TRBV7-9 and TRBJ1-1; TRBD1 matches 8 bases. Germline-derived CDR1 and CDR2 are SEHNR and FQNEAQ (reference sequence). The CDR3 runs to 14 residues. The CDR3 bases are TGTGCCAGCAACTTAGGTACAGGGGGCACTGAAGCTTTCTTT. Translation gives CASNLGTGGTEAFF.

This clone occurred a few times. V and J are TRBV5-4 and TRBJ2-3, with D tentatively TRBD2 (6 bases). V gave up 4 bases and J gave up 0 bases, with 12 bases separating them. The CDR3 spans 15 residues. CDR1 is SGHNT, CDR2 YYREEE, per germline (reference sequence). As DNA, the CDR3 is TGTGCCAGCAGCCGGGACTTTACGAGCACAGATACGCAGTATTTT. It translates to CASSRDFTSTDTQYF.

This clone was observed a few times. Written as DNA, the CDR3 is TGTGCCAGCAGCACCAACAGGGACAACATTCAGTACTTC. This encodes CASSTNRDNIQYF. The gene calls are TRBV7-2 and TRBJ2-4; a weak D match, TRBD1 (6 bases). Trimming left V 5 bases short and J 7 bases short, with 12 bases between. CDR3 length: 13 amino acids. Germline assignment: CDR1 SGHTA and CDR2 FQGNSA.

The rearrangement links TRBV7-2 to TRBJ2-7, with TRBD1 matching over 7 bases. Germline values: CDR1 SGHTA, CDR2 FQGNSA. This CDR3 is built from 12 residues. Trimming at V came to 4 bases and at J to 9 bases, leaving 6 bases not matched to a gene. The CDR3 DNA reads as TGTGCCAGCAGCTCGACAGGGCCGGGGCAGTACTTC. It is translated as CASSSTGPGQYF.

CDR3 region: CASSSRPGDNEQFF. The CDR3 DNA reads as TGTGCCAGCAGCTCCCGTCCCGGGGACAATGAGCAGTTCTTC. The V gene is TRBV9, the J gene TRBJ2-1, with D possibly matching TRBD2 (5 bases). Trimming cost V 4 bases and J 5 bases, with 13 bases left between them. The CDR3 sequence is 14 residues long. Germline V CDR1 and CDR2: SGDLS, YYNGEE.

The DNA for the CDR3 is TGTGCCAGCAGTGTTACCAGGGACACTGAAGCTTTCTTT. Its protein is CASSVTRDTEAFF. This chain joins TRBV27 and TRBJ1-1, with a possible D match to TRBD1 (5 bases). Germline CDR1 reads MNHEY; CDR2 reads SMNVEV (reference sequence). CDR3 length: 13 amino acids. V was trimmed by 5 bases and J by 3 bases, leaving 10 bases between them.

The chain recombines TRBV6-1 with TRBJ2-1; 7 bases are shared with TRBD2. The ends lost 2 bases at V and 4 bases at J; junction bases unmatched: 5. This CDR3 is 15 amino acids long. Germline values: CDR1 MNHNS, CDR2 SASEGT. CDR3 protein: CASSEWASGYNEQFF. CDR3 nucleotide sequence: TGTGCCAGCAGTGAATGGGCTAGCGGTTACAATGAGCAGTTCTTC.

The J gene is TRBJ1-3, the V gene TRBV6-1; no reliable D call. The CDR3 runs 13 residues. Germline lookup yields CDR1 MNHNS and CDR2 SASEGT. The V end lost 5 bases, the J end lost 2 bases, and 7 bases lay between the germline ends. The CDR3 region is CASSIIAGNTIYF. Written as DNA, the CDR3 is TGTGCCAGCAGTATTATCGCTGGAAACACCATATATTTT.

The chain recombines TRBV7-9 with TRBJ2-3; perhaps TRBD1 as D (8 bases). The CDR3 length is 17 residues. The V end was cut by 5 bases, the J end by 3 bases, with 21 bases between. Germline CDR1 and CDR2: SEHNR and FQNEAQ (reference sequence). The CDR3 bases are TGTGCCAGCAGCCCTAGGGGGGGGACAGGAAAAACAGATACGCAGTATTTT. As protein: CASSPRGGTGKTDTQYF.

This clone appeared a few times. This CDR3 is also generated by other DNA sequences in the sample. V and J are TRBV14 and TRBJ2-1; 11 bases line up with TRBD2. Losses at the gene ends were 0 bases for V and 0 bases for J; bases not matched to a gene: 16. Germline assignment: CDR1 SGHDN and CDR2 FVKESK. This CDR3 spans 22 amino acids. The DNA of the CDR3 is TGTGCCAGCAGCCAAGATGGGGAGGGTTGGACTAGCGGGCCCGGCTCCTACAATGAGCAGTTCTTC. This gives the protein CASSQDGEGWTSGPGSYNEQFF.

The sample holds one count of this clone. The chain carries TRBV2 and TRBJ1-1; D is possibly TRBD1 (5 bases). V was clipped by 3 bases and J by 7 bases, with 15 bases between them. The germline V gene has CDR1 SNHLY and CDR2 FYNNEI. The CDR3 totals 14 residues. CDR3 region: CASSDVGRASEAFF. CDR3 coding DNA: TGTGCCAGCAGTGATGTAGGCAGGGCGAGTGAAGCTTTCTTT.

This clone was detected a few times. This chain uses TRBV7-6 with TRBJ2-3; D is perhaps TRBD1 (6 bases). From germline, CDR1 is SGHVS and CDR2 FNYEAQ. The V and J ends lost 5 bases and 6 bases respectively, with 12 bases between them. The CDR3 is 13 residues long. This chain's CDR3 is CASSHDRLDTQYF. The CDR3 nucleotides read TGTGCCAGCAGCCATGACAGGCTGGATACGCAGTATTTT.